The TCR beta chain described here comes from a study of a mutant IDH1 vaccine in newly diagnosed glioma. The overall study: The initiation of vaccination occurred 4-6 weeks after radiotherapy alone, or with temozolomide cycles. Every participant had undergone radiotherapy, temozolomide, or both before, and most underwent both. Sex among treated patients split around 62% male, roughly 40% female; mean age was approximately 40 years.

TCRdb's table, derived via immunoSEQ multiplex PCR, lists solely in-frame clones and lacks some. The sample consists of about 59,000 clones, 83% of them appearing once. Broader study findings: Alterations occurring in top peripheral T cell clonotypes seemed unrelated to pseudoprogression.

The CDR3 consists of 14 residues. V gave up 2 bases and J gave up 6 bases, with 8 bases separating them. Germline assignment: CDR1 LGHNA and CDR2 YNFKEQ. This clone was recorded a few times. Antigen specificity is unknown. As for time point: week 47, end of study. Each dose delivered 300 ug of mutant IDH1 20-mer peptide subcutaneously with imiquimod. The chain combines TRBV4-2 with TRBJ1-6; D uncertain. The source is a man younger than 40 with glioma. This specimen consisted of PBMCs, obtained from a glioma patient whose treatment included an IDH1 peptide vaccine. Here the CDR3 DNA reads TGTGCCAGCAGCCAAAACGACGGTAATTCACCCCTCCACTTT. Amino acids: CASSQNDGNSPLHF.